The 9 T cell receptor beta chains reported below all come from one sample, sequenced in a study of OX40 agonist ivuxolimab in advanced cancers. The protocol was immunoSEQ multiplex PCR, while the TCRdb copy is restricted to in-frame clones and leaves out a portion. The top ten hold under 15% of the sample, which has 30,000 to 40,000 clones, more than 70% seen once. The sequencing used CD4+ or CD8+ T cells sorted from blood, collected in a trial of the OX40 agonist ivuxolimab. Receptors originate from an adult with an advanced solid tumor such as melanoma, head and neck, liver or kidney cancer.

The chain recombines TRBV27 with TRBJ1-5, with D possibly TRBD1 on 5 matching bases. The CDR3 loop spans 12 amino acids. Germline lookup yields CDR1 MNHEY and CDR2 SMNVEV (reference sequence). The V end was cut by 6 bases, the J end by 8 bases, with 11 bases between. This CDR3 is CASSWGREPQHF. CDR3 nucleotides: TGTGCCAGCAGCTGGGGCAGGGAGCCCCAGCATTTT.

The CDR3 DNA sequence: TGTGCCAGCAGCCAATCTCAGGAGACCCAGTACTTC. It is translated as CASSQSQETQYF. The gene calls are TRBV16 and TRBJ2-5; no definite D call. CDR1 is KGHSY and CDR2 is FQNENV in the germline V gene. The V gene lost 0 bases and the J gene lost 5 bases, with 4 bases spanning the gap. This CDR3 has 12 amino acids.

J is TRBJ1-5 and V is TRBV7-6; possibly TRBD1 for D (5 bases). V was cut by 3 bases and J by 0 bases, with 6 bases left in between. The CDR3 runs 14 residues. From germline, CDR1 is SGHVS and CDR2 FNYEAQ. CDR3 loop: CASSLTDSNQPQHF. The DNA for the CDR3 is TGTGCCAGCAGCTTGACAGATAGCAATCAGCCCCAGCATTTT.

This clone was picked up one time. The chain joins TRBV7-9 to TRBJ2-7; 7 bases map to TRBD1. Per the germline V gene, CDR1 is SEHNR and CDR2 is FQNEAQ (reference sequence). V trimming: 5 bases; J trimming: 2 bases; junction bases outside the gene matches: 3. There are 13 residues in the CDR3. The CDR3 reads CASSRGQAYEQYF. DNA of the CDR3: TGTGCCAGCAGCAGAGGACAGGCCTACGAGCAGTACTTC.

This chain connects TRBV11-2 to TRBJ1-2; D possibly corresponds to TRBD1 (6 bases). The CDR3 loop spans 15 amino acids. Germline V lookup: CDR1 SGHAT, CDR2 FQNNGV. V gave up 0 bases and J gave up 3 bases, with 11 bases separating them. The CDR3 bases are TGTGCCAGCAGCTTAGATCCCGCAGGGGACTATGGCTACACCTTC. It encodes CASSLDPAGDYGYTF.

The V and J genes are TRBV11-2 and TRBJ1-1, with TRBD1 matching over 9 bases. CDR3 size: 13 residues. The V segment lost 3 bases and the J segment 6 bases; nucleotides outside the gene matches: 2. Germline V gene data show CDR1 as SGHAT and CDR2 as FQNNGV. Here the CDR3 reads CASSLGQGAEAFF. As DNA, the CDR3 is TGTGCCAGCAGCTTGGGACAGGGAGCTGAAGCTTTCTTT.

V gene TRBV7-8 combines with J gene TRBJ2-2; no reliable D call. The germline V gene has CDR1 SGHVS and CDR2 FQNEAQ. The V and J ends lost 0 bases and 6 bases respectively, with 5 bases between them. The CDR3 runs to 13 residues. CDR3 sequence: CASSLAAPGELFF. The CDR3 DNA follows: TGTGCCAGCAGCTTAGCCGCCCCCGGGGAGCTGTTTTTT.

CDR3 amino acids: CASSLGGSYYEQYF. The CDR3 nucleotides are TGTGCCAGCAGCTTGGGGGGTAGTTACTACGAGCAGTACTTC. The chain couples TRBV7-9 to TRBJ2-7; maybe TRBD2 (6 bases). Trimming stripped 3 bases from V and 3 bases from J, with 12 bases between. CDR1 and CDR2 (germline): SEHNR, FQNEAQ (reference sequence). The CDR3 spans 14 residues. The entire variable domain, with the rest obtained from reference TRBV7-9 and TRBJ2-7, is as follows: DTGVSQNPRHKITKRGQNVTFRCDPISEHNRLYWYRQTLGQGPEFLTYFQNEAQLEKSRLLSDRFSAERPKGSFSTLEIQRTEQGDSAMYLCASSLGGSYYEQYFGPGTRLTVT.

The chain uses TRBV7-2 and TRBJ1-1, with D tentatively TRBD1 (5 bases). CDR3 size: 16 residues. With 5 bases removed from V and 1 base from J, the gap between germline ends came to 17 bases. The V gene's germline CDR1 is SGHTA and CDR2 FQGNSA. CDR3 bases: TGTGCCAGCAGCCCCAGACAGAGGGGAGGGAACACTGAAGCTTTCTTT. This encodes CASSPRQRGGNTEAFF.